This T cell receptor (beta chain) is drawn from a study of shared clonotypes between healthy human individuals. At the level of the study: The plates for each donor numbered three CD4 naive, three CD4 memory, two CD8 naive and one CD8 memory.

TCRdb's copy holds only in-frame clones and misses some; the assay was immunoSEQ multiplex PCR. The table records 2,500,000 or so clones, just over 90% of them present only once. CDR1 and CDR2 (germline): SGHRS, YFSETQ. Trimming pared 5 bases from V and 0 bases from J, leaving 14 bases between. The CDR3 has 15 amino acids. This chain joins TRBV5-1 and TRBJ1-1; D ambiguous. The specimen sequenced was naive CD4+ T cells sorted from blood. The subset is: CD45RA+ positively selected. This sequence originates from a young man in good health. CDR3 sequence: CASRSDSKMNTEAFF. CDR3 DNA sequence: TGCGCCAGCAGGAGCGACTCGAAAATGAACACTGAAGCTTTCTTT.